The present T cell receptor (beta chain) was sequenced within a study of blood T cell repertoires in COVID-19. Looking at the study overall: COVID-19 samples, acute and convalescent, were from the United States, Italy and Spain. T cells, B-cell-depleted T cells, or PBMCs supplied cDNA or gDNA.

Methods used by the authors: Counts of nucleated cells, estimated from reference gene primer amplification, were obtained. The protocol was immunoSEQ multiplex PCR, while the TCRdb copy is restricted to in-frame clones and leaves out a portion. The DNA gave D and trimming, while V, J and clone size come from that table. The profile shows some 86,000 clones, about 91% of them singletons. This CDR3 spans 15 amino acids. V lost 3 bases, J lost 4 bases, and 15 bases lay in between. Germline-derived CDR1 and CDR2 are KGHSH and LQKENI. Input material: peripheral blood. The sequence came from a human donor with active COVID-19. The donor label of this sample is uncertain. The chain joins TRBV18 to TRBJ1-1; D is possibly TRBD1 (5 bases). In DNA form, the CDR3 reads TGTGCCAGCTCACCCGGGGTTGGGGGAGGCACTGAAGCTTTCTTT. Translation: CASSPGVGGGTEAFF.